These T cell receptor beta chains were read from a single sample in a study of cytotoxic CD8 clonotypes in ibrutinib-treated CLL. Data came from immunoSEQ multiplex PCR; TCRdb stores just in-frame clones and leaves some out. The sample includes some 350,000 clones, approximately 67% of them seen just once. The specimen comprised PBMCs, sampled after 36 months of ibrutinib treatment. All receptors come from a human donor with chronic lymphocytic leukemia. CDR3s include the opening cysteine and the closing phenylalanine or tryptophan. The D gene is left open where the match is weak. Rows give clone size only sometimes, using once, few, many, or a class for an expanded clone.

TGTGCCAGCAGTGAACAGGGGGCGCCTTACAATGAGCAGTTCTTC	CASSEQGAPYNEQFF	TRBD1	TRBV25-1	TRBJ2-1	few
TGTGCCAGCAGCGTACCAGGGGCTGCCAATAGCGGTCAAGAGACCCAGTACTTC	CASSVPGAANSGQETQYF	-	TRBV9	TRBJ2-5	-
TGTGCCAGCAGCGTAGCTGGGGGACCCATAAGTTGGACTGAAGCTTTCTTT	CASSVAGGPISWTEAFF	-	TRBV9	TRBJ1-1	-
TGTGCCAGCAGCTTAACTTGGGGCCAGCCCCAGCATTTT	CASSLTWGQPQHF	-	TRBV7-3	TRBJ1-5	few
TGTGCCAGCAGGGGGACAGAGCTCAATCAGCCCCAGCATTTT	CASRGTELNQPQHF	TRBD1	TRBV6-6	TRBJ1-5	few
TGCGCCAGCAGTCCCCCAGCGGGTGGCTACACCTTC	CASSPPAGGYTF	-	TRBV5-1	TRBJ1-2	few
TGCGCCAGCCCAGGAAACTCCTACGAGCAGTACTTC	CASPGNSYEQYF	-	TRBV10-1	TRBJ2-7	-
TGTGCCAGCAGCTTAGAACTTCAGAGACAAGAGACCCAGTACTTC	CASSLELQRQETQYF	-	TRBV11-2	TRBJ2-5	-
TGCGCCAGCAGCTTGGAGGGGGAAAACATTCAGTACTTC	CASSLEGENIQYF	-	TRBV5-1	TRBJ2-4	-
TGTGCCAGCAGTTACCAGACAGGGTATCCTGAAGCTTTCTTT	CASSYQTGYPEAFF	TRBD1	TRBV6-5	TRBJ1-1	-
TGTGCCAGCAGCATGCCGACAGGTCCTAACTATGGCTACACCTTC	CASSMPTGPNYGYTF	-	TRBV11-2	TRBJ1-2	-
TGCGCCAGCAGCGCCGGGACAGGGGACGGCGGCTACACCTTC	CASSAGTGDGGYTF	TRBD1	TRBV5-1	TRBJ1-2	few
TGTGCCAGCAGCCACACAGGGGTGGGAAACACCATATATTTT	CASSHTGVGNTIYF	TRBD1	TRBV5-4	TRBJ1-3	-
TGTGCCAGCAGTGAAGAGACTAGCGGGGCCGACTACGAGCAGTACTTC	CASSEETSGADYEQYF	TRBD2	TRBV25-1	TRBJ2-7	-
TGTGCCAGCAGTTTTCGATGGGCGGATGAGCAGTTCTTC	CASSFRWADEQFF	-	TRBV28	TRBJ2-1	-
TGTGCCAGCACCAATGACAGGGCCTCCTACGAGCAGTACTTC	CASTNDRASYEQYF	TRBD1	TRBV7-2	TRBJ2-7	-
TGTGCCAGCATTCCCGGGACAGGGAAATTGAAGGGAAGTCAGCCCCAGCATTTT	CASIPGTGKLKGSQPQHF	TRBD1	TRBV25-1	TRBJ1-5	-
TGCAGCGCCCGCAAGAGCACAGATACGCAGTATTTT	CSARKSTDTQYF	-	TRBV29-1	TRBJ2-3	once
TGTGCCAGCAGCGCGGGGGGTCGAGCGAAAGATACGCAGTATTTT	CASSAGGRAKDTQYF	TRBD2	TRBV7-9	TRBJ2-3	-
TGCGCCAGCAGCTTGGTGTATGGGGATACTGAGCAGTTCTTC	CASSLVYGDTEQFF	-	TRBV5-1	TRBJ2-1	-
TGTGCCAGCAGTTTGACAGGGGGCGTTTTGGGTCATACGCAGTATTTT	CASSLTGGVLGHTQYF	TRBD1	TRBV27	TRBJ2-3	once
TGTGCCAGCAGCTTTTTAACTGTGTCTAGCACAGATACGCAGTATTTT	CASSFLTVSSTDTQYF	-	TRBV5-6	TRBJ2-3	-
TGTGCCAGCAGTTTCCGGGGGCACTTCTACGAGCAGTACTTC	CASSFRGHFYEQYF	-	TRBV27	TRBJ2-7	few
TGCAGCGTCCAGACAGGGGGTGACTATGGCTACACCTTC	CSVQTGGDYGYTF	TRBD1	TRBV29-1	TRBJ1-2	-
TGCGCCAGCAGCGCTATTGGGGGACAGGAGACCCAGTACTTC	CASSAIGGQETQYF	TRBD1	TRBV5-1	TRBJ2-5	-
TGTGCCAGCAGTCTCCCGGGACAGTCTGGGCAGTACTTC	CASSLPGQSGQYF	TRBD1	TRBV28	TRBJ2-7	-
TGCAGCGTCGAGACTAGCGGGAGCGGCACAGATACGCAGTATTTT	CSVETSGSGTDTQYF	TRBD2	TRBV29-1	TRBJ2-3	-
TGTGCCAGCAGTTTATCATCGTGGGGGTCCCACACAGATACGCAGTATTTT	CASSLSSWGSHTDTQYF	-	TRBV27	TRBJ2-3	once
TGTGCCAGCAGCCCCGGACCAGATACGCAGTATTTT	CASSPGPDTQYF	-	TRBV5-6	TRBJ2-3	once
TGTGCCAGCAGGAAACTAGCGGGGGCCTACGAGCAGTACTTC	CASRKLAGAYEQYF	TRBD2	TRBV6-5	TRBJ2-7	-
TGTGCCAGCGGGAGCGCGGGACACCATCTCTGGGAGCAGTACTTC	CASGSAGHHLWEQYF	-	TRBV2	TRBJ2-7	-
TGTGCCATCAGTGAGTCGGAGGTGATCCCCTACGAGCAGTACTTC	CAISESEVIPYEQYF	-	TRBV10-3	TRBJ2-7	-
TGCGCCAGCAGCTTGGATGGACAGGGGGGTCAGCCCCAGCATTTT	CASSLDGQGGQPQHF	TRBD1	TRBV5-1	TRBJ1-5	many
TGTGCCACCGCAGGGTTTAGCTCCTACAATGAGCAGTTCTTC	CATAGFSSYNEQFF	-	TRBV2	TRBJ2-1	once
TGTGCCAGCAGCTTGGGACTAGCGGGAGATAATGAGCAGTTCTTC	CASSLGLAGDNEQFF	TRBD2	TRBV7-3	TRBJ2-1	-
TGTGCCAGCAGAAAGGGACAGAGAAATCAGCCCCAGCATTTT	CASRKGQRNQPQHF	TRBD1	TRBV27	TRBJ1-5	-
TGCGCCAGCAGGTCCGCCATCTCCTACGAGCAGTACTTC	CASRSAISYEQYF	-	TRBV5-1	TRBJ2-7	-
TGTGCCAGCAGCTCGGGACAGGGGGTCTACGAGCAGTACTTC	CASSSGQGVYEQYF	TRBD1	TRBV6-5	TRBJ2-7	-
TGTGCCAGCTGTGCGAGAACTAGCACAGATACGCAGTATTTT	CASCARTSTDTQYF	-	TRBV12-5	TRBJ2-3	-
TGCGCCAGCAGCCAAAGCGGGACCGCGAACACTGAAGCTTTCTTT	CASSQSGTANTEAFF	-	TRBV4-1	TRBJ1-1	-
TGTGCCAGCAGCCCACACAAGAGGCAGCCCCAGCATTTT	CASSPHKRQPQHF	-	TRBV7-8	TRBJ1-5	-
TGTGCCAGCAGTGACTCGGGCCAGCCCCAGCATTTT	CASSDSGQPQHF	-	TRBV2	TRBJ1-5	few
TGTGCCAGCAGCTTGGGTAGGCGGTCCTACGAGCAGTACTTC	CASSLGRRSYEQYF	-	TRBV5-6	TRBJ2-7	-
TGTGCCAGTAGTATATTGGACAGGGTTTTCTACGAGCAGTACTTC	CASSILDRVFYEQYF	TRBD1	TRBV19	TRBJ2-7	few
TGTGCCAGCAGCCCCGAAATACTCTATGGCTACACCTTC	CASSPEILYGYTF	-	TRBV7-9	TRBJ1-2	-
TGCGCCAGCAGCTTGATGGGGCAGGTGGCCGGGGCCAACGTCCTGACTTTC	CASSLMGQVAGANVLTF	-	TRBV5-1	TRBJ2-6	-
TGCAGCGCGGGGGGTCCTTCAGGGGATACGCAGTATTTT	CSAGGPSGDTQYF	TRBD2	TRBV29-1	TRBJ2-3	-
TGTGCCAGCAGCTTGGCGCGGACCAGGGGACTTGGGACCCAGTACTTC	CASSLARTRGLGTQYF	-	TRBV5-6	TRBJ2-5	few
TGCGCCAGCAGCTGGGAAGTACAGGGGGCGTATAATTCACCCCTCCACTTT	CASSWEVQGAYNSPLHF	TRBD1	TRBV5-1	TRBJ1-6	-
TGTGCCACCACGGACAATGGTGAGCAGTTCTTC	CATTDNGEQFF	-	TRBV15	TRBJ2-1	few
TGTGCCAGAAGCTTGAGGCAGGGACACCAGCAGTTCTTC	CARSLRQGHQQFF	-	TRBV5-3	TRBJ2-1	-
TGTGCCAGCAGTGAGGACCTTGGGTATAGCAATCAGCCCCAGCATTTT	CASSEDLGYSNQPQHF	-	TRBV2	TRBJ1-5	few
TGTGCCAGCAGTTACCCGCCCCCAGATACGCAGTATTTT	CASSYPPPDTQYF	-	TRBV6-5	TRBJ2-3	few